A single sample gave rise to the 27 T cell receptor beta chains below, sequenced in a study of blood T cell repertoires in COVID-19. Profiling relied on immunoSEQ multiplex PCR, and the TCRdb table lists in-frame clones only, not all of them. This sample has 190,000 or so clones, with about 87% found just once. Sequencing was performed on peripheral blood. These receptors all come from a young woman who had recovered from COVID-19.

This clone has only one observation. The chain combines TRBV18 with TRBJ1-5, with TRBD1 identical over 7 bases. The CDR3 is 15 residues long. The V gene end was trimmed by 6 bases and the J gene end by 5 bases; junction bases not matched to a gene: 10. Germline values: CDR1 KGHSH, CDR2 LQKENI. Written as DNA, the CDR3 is TGTGCCAGCTCCCAAGGACAGGCTTCTGATCAGCCCCAGCATTTT. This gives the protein CASSQGQASDQPQHF.

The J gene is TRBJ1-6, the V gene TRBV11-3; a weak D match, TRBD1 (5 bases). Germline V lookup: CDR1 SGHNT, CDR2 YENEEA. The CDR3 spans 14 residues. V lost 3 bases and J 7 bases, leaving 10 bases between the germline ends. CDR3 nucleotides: TGTGCCAGCAGCTTTGGGGCCCACAATTCACCCCTCCACTTT. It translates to CASSFGAHNSPLHF.

The CDR3 DNA reads as TGTGCCAGCAGCTTCCGGACAGGGAAGAACTCACCCCTCCACTTT. Translation gives CASSFRTGKNSPLHF. The J gene is TRBJ1-6, the V gene TRBV3-1 (or the pseudogene TRBV3-2); 8 bases map to TRBD1. CDR3 length: 15 amino acids. Germline V gene lookup returns CDR1 LGHDT and CDR2 YNNKEL (reference sequence). V shed 5 bases, J shed 10 bases, and the junction held 10 bases outside the gene matches.

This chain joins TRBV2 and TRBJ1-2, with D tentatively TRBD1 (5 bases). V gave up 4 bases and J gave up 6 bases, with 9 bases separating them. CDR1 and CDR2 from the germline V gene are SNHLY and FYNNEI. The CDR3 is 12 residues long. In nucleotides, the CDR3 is TGTGCCAGCAGTGCGGAAGGGGATGGCTACACCTTC. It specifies CASSAEGDGYTF.

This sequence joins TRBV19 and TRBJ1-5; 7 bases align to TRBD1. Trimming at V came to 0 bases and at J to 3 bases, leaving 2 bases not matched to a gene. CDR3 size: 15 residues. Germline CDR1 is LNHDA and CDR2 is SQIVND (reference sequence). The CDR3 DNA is TGTGCCAGTAGTATAGAGGACAGGTCCAATCAGCCCCAGCATTTT. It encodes CASSIEDRSNQPQHF.

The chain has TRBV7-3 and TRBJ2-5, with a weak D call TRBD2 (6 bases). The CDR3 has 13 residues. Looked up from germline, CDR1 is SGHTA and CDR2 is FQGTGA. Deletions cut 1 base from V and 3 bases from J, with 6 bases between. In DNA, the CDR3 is TGTGCCAGCAGCTTAAGGAGGGAAGAGACCCAGTACTTC. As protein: CASSLRREETQYF.

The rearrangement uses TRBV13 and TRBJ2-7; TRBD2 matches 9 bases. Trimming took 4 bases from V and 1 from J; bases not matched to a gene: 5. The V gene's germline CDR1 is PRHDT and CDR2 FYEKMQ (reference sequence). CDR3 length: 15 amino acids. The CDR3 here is CASSYQGLASYEQYF. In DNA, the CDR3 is TGTGCCAGCAGCTACCAGGGACTAGCATCCTACGAGCAGTACTTC.

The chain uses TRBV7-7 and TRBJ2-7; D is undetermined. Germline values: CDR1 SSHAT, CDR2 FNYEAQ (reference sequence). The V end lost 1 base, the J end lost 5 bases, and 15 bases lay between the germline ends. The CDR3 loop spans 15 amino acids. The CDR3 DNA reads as TGTGCCAGCAGCTTAGGAGGATCCCAGTACGACGAGCAGTACTTC. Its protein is CASSLGGSQYDEQYF.

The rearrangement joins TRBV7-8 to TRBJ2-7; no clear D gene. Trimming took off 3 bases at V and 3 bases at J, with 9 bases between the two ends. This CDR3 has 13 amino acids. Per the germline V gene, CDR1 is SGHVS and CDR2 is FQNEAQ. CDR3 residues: CASSLLTNYEQYF. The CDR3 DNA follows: TGTGCCAGCAGCTTGTTGACAAACTACGAGCAGTACTTC.

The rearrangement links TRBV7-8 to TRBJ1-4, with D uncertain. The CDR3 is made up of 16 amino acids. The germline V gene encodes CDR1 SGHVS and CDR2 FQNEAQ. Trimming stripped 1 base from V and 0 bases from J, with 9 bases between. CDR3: CASSLVVVATNEKLFF. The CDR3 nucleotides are TGTGCCAGCAGCTTAGTCGTAGTTGCAACTAATGAAAAACTGTTTTTT.

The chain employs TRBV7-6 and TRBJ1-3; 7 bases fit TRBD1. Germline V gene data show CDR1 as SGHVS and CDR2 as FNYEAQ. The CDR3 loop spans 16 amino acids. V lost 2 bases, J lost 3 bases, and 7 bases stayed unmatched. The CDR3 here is CASSLYTRQGGNTIYF. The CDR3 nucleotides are TGTGCCAGCAGCTTATATACAAGACAGGGTGGAAACACCATATATTTT.

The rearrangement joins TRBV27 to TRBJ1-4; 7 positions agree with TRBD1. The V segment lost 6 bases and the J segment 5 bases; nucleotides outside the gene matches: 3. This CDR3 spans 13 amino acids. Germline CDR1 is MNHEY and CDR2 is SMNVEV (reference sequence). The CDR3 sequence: CASRGTANEKLFF. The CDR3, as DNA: TGTGCCAGCAGAGGGACAGCGAATGAAAAACTGTTTTTT.

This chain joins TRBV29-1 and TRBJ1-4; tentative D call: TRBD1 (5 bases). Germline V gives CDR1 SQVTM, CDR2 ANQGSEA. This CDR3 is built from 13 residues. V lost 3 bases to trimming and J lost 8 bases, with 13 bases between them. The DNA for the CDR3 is TGCAGCGTTGATTATGGGGCGGGGGAAAAACTGTTTTTT. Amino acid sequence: CSVDYGAGEKLFF.

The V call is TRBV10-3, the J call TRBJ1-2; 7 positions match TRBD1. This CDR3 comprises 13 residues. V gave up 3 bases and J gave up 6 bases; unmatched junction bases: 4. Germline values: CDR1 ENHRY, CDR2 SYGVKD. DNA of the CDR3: TGTGCCATCAGTGATACAGGGGTCGATGGCTACACCTTC. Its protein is CAISDTGVDGYTF.

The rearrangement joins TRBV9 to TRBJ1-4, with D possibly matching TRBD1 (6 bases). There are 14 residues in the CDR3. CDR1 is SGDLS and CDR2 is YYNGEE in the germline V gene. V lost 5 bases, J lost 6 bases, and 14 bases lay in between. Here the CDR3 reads CASSPQGPHEKLFF. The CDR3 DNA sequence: TGTGCCAGCAGTCCCCAGGGGCCCCATGAAAAACTGTTTTTT.

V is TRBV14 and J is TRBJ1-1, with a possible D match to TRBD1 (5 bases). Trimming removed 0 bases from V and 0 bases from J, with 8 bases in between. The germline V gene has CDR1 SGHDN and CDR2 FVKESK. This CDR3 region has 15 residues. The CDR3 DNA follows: TGTGCCAGCAGCCAAGACAGGGCCATGAACACTGAAGCTTTCTTT. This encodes CASSQDRAMNTEAFF. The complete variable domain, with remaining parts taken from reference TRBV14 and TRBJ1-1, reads EAGVTQFPSHSVIEKGQTVTLRCDPISGHDNLYWYRRVMGKEIKFLLHFVKESKQDESGMPNNRFLAERTGGTYSTLKVQPAELEDSGVYFCASSQDRAMNTEAFFGQGTRLTVV.

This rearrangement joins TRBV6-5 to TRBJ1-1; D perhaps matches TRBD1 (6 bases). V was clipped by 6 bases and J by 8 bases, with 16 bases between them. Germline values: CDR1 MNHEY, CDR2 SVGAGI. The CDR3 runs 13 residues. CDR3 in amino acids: CASSLATGPEAFF. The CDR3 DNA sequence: TGTGCCAGCAGCCTTGCCACAGGGCCGGAAGCTTTCTTT.

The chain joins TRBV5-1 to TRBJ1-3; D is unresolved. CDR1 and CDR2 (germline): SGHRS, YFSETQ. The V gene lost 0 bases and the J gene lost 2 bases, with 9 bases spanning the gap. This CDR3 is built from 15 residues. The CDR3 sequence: CASSLESGTGNTIYF. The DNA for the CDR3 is TGCGCCAGCAGCTTGGAATCGGGAACTGGAAACACCATATATTTT.

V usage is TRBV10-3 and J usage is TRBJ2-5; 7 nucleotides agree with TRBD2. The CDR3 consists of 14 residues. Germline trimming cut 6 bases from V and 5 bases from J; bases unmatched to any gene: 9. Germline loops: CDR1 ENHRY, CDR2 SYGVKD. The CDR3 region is CAISPSSGWETQYF. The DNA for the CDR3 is TGTGCCATCAGCCCCTCTAGCGGTTGGGAGACCCAGTACTTC.

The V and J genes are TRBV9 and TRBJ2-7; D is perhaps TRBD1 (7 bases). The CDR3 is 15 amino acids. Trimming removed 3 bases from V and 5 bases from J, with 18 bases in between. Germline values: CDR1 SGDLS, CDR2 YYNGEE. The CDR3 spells CASSGGGTVSDEQYF. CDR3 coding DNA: TGTGCCAGCAGCGGAGGGGGGACAGTGAGCGACGAGCAGTACTTC.

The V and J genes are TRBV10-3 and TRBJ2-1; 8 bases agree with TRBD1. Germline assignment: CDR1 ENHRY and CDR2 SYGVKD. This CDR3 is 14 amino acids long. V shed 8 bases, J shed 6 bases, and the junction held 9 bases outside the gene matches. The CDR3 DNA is TGTGCCATCTCTGGGACAGGAAACCTCAATGAGCAGTTCTTC. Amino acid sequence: CAISGTGNLNEQFF.

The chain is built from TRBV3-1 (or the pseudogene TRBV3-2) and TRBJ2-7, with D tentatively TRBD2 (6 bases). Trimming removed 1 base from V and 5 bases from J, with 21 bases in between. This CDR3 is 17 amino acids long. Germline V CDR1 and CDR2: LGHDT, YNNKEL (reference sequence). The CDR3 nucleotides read TGTGCCAGCAGCCAAGGACCGATATTCCTCGGGGGTCACGAGCAGTACGTC. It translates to CASSQGPIFLGGHEQYV.

The CDR3, as DNA: TGTGCCACGGAGCCGACAGACGCTTTACGAATGAACACTGAAGCTTTCTTT. This codes for CATEPTDALRMNTEAFF. The chain joins TRBV10-3 to TRBJ1-1, with a weak D call TRBD1 (5 bases). This CDR3 region has 17 residues. Looked up from germline, CDR1 is ENHRY and CDR2 is SYGVKD. V gave up 10 bases and J gave up 0 bases, with 24 bases separating them.

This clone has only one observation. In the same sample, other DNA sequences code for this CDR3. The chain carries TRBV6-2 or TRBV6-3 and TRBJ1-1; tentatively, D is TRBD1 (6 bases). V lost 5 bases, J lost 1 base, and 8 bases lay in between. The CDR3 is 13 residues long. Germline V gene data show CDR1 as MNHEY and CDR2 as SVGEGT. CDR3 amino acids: CASSLTGNTEAFF. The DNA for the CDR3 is TGTGCCAGCAGTCTGACAGGGAACACTGAAGCTTTCTTT.

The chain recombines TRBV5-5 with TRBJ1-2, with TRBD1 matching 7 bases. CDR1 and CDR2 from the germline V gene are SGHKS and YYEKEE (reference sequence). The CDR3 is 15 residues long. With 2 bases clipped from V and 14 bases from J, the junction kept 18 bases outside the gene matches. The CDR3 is CASSLLPGQVLSQTF. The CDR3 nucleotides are TGTGCCAGCAGCTTACTGCCCGGACAGGTACTATCTCAAACCTTC.

CDR3 in amino acids: CASSPQQGNYNEQFF. DNA of the CDR3: TGTGCCAGCTCACCACAACAGGGTAACTACAATGAGCAGTTCTTC. This rearrangement joins TRBV18 to TRBJ2-1; a possible D gene is TRBD1 (6 bases). The CDR3 extends over 15 amino acids. Germline V gene lookup returns CDR1 KGHSH and CDR2 LQKENI. V was trimmed by 1 base and J by 3 bases, leaving 10 bases between them.

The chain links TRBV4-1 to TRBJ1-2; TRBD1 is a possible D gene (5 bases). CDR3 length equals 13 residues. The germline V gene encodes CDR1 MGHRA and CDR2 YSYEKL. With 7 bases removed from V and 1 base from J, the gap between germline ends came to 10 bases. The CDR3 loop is CASTQTDNYGYTF. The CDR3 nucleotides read TGCGCCAGCACCCAGACAGATAACTATGGCTACACCTTC.